The 24 T cell receptor beta chains presented below share a single source sample, sequenced in a study of T-cell reconstitution after alpha-beta-depleted transplantation in children. Unique molecular identifiers were used in preparing the TCRbeta library. Each CDR3 protein gets one entry after TCRdb re-called the PCR reads with MiXCR. The data hold just over 950,000 distinct CDR3 sequences, with less than 30% observed a single time. The input for sequencing was PBMCs, mostly from graft donor cells, taken 360 days after TCRalphabeta/CD19-depleted stem cell transplant. These receptors were obtained from a boy under two years old who had a stem cell transplant for SCID, so the T cells may come from the graft donor.

In this sample, this clonotype turned up a few times. This sequence joins TRBV5-1 and TRBJ2-3; the match to TRBD1 covers 10 bases. CDR1 and CDR2 from the germline V gene are SGHRS and YFSETQ. V lost 3 bases to trimming and J lost 2 bases; unmatched junction nucleotides: 3. The length of the CDR3 is 15 residues. The CDR3 DNA reads as TGCGCCAGCAGCTCGGGACAGGGGTTCACAGATACGCAGTATTTT. Its translation is CASSSGQGFTDTQYF.

The chain has TRBV5-1 and TRBJ2-7; 8 nucleotides match TRBD1. This CDR3 contains 16 residues. V was clipped by 5 bases and J by 3 bases; unmatched bases: 13. CDR1 and CDR2 from the germline V gene are SGHRS and YFSETQ. The CDR3: CASRGQGAVGLYEQYF. The CDR3 DNA reads as TGCGCCAGCAGGGGTCAGGGGGCGGTCGGTCTCTACGAGCAGTACTTC.

A single count supports this clonotype. The chain carries TRBV20-1 and TRBJ2-3; D is possibly TRBD2 (5 bases). This CDR3 is built from 15 residues. CDR1 and CDR2 (germline): DFQATT, SNEGSKA (reference sequence). Deletions cut 1 base from V and 6 bases from J, with 17 bases between. The CDR3 nucleotides are TGCAGTGCTAGAGTAGGCTCCGAGGGTATGGATACGCAGTATTTT. Amino acid sequence: CSARVGSEGMDTQYF.

This clonotype was seen just once. The chain combines TRBV9 with TRBJ2-4, with unresolved D. The CDR3 runs 15 residues. Germline lookup yields CDR1 SGDLS and CDR2 YYNGEE. Trimming shortened V by 4 bases and J by 0 bases, and 11 bases separated the two germline ends. The CDR3 DNA is TGTGCCAGCAGCCCTCATGGGGTAGCCAAAAACATTCAGTACTTC. The encoded protein is CASSPHGVAKNIQYF.

The rearrangement joins TRBV18 to TRBJ2-7; 7 bases are shared with TRBD1. The CDR3 spans 13 residues. Trimming removed 5 bases from V and 4 bases from J; junction bases left unmatched: 5. Germline CDR1 reads KGHSH; CDR2 reads LQKENI. The CDR3 DNA is TGTGCCAGCTCAAGGGGACAGAATTACGAGCAGTACTTC. This encodes CASSRGQNYEQYF. The variable domain in full, completed from reference TRBV18 and TRBJ2-7, reads NAGVMQNPRHLVRRRGQEARLRCSPMKGHSHVYWYRQLPEEGLKFMVYLQKENIIDESGMPKERFSAEFPKEGPSILRIQQVVRGDSAAYFCASSRGQNYEQYFGPGTRLTVT.

This clonotype was found many times. The V gene is TRBV12-3 or TRBV12-4, the J gene TRBJ2-1; D not resolved. The CDR3 consists of 12 residues. V gave up 5 bases and J gave up 3 bases, with 5 bases separating them. This CDR3 reads CASSPRYNEQFF. The CDR3 coding sequence is TGTGCCAGCAGTCCCCGCTACAATGAGCAGTTCTTC.

V is TRBV11-2 and J is TRBJ2-3, with TRBD2 matching 8 bases. The CDR3 is 18 amino acids. Unmatched junction bases numbered 14, after V lost 6 bases and J lost 0 bases. CDR1 and CDR2 (germline): SGHAT, FQNNGV. This CDR3 is CASRPSGTSEGSTDTQYF. The DNA for the CDR3 is TGTGCCAGCAGACCATCGGGGACTAGTGAGGGTAGCACAGATACGCAGTATTTT.

V gene TRBV24-1 combines with J gene TRBJ2-2; maybe TRBD1 (5 bases). V was trimmed by 1 base and J by 1 base, leaving 15 bases between them. The CDR3 is 18 amino acids. Germline V lookup: CDR1 KGHDR, CDR2 SFDVKD. The CDR3 region has the DNA TGTGCCACCAGTGATTTTGCAGAGTCAGGGCTGAACACCGGGGAGCTGTTTTTT. It codes for CATSDFAESGLNTGELFF.

This clonotype was counted only a few times. The V and J genes are TRBV25-1 and TRBJ1-1; D is unresolved. This CDR3 is built from 12 residues. The V gene's germline CDR1 is MGHDK and CDR2 SYGVNS. V was cut by 4 bases and J by 4 bases, with 7 bases left in between. The CDR3 loop is CASSAHGTEAFF. In DNA form, the CDR3 reads TGTGCCAGCAGTGCACACGGCACTGAAGCTTTCTTT. The full variable domain, its missing parts supplied by reference TRBV25-1 and TRBJ1-1, is EADIYQTPRYLVIGTGKKITLECSQTMGHDKMYWYQQDPGMELHLIHYSYGVNSTEKGDLSSESTVSRIRTEHFPLTLESARPSHTSQYLCASSAHGTEAFFGQGTRLTVV.

The sample holds one count of this clonotype. The rearrangement joins TRBV7-8 to TRBJ1-1, with D possibly matching TRBD1 (5 bases). CDR1 SGHVS and CDR2 FQNEAQ come from the germline V gene. The CDR3 has 16 amino acids. V gave up 2 bases and J gave up 1 base, with 14 bases separating them. CDR3 sequence reads: CASSLRGGSGNTEAFF. Here the CDR3 DNA reads TGTGCCAGCAGCTTAAGGGGCGGCTCAGGGAACACTGAAGCTTTCTTT.

The chain recombines TRBV12-3 or TRBV12-4 with TRBJ1-1; D not resolved. Trimming took 5 bases from V and 8 from J, leaving 9 bases between them. CDR3 length: 11 amino acids. The CDR3 DNA is TGTGCCAGCAGTCTGAACAGAGAAGCTTTCTTT. This codes for CASSLNREAFF.

This clonotype was observed a handful of times. The CDR3 DNA reads TGTGCCAGCAGTGACGGGGGGGGTCCAGATACGCAGTATTTT. As protein: CASSDGGGPDTQYF. The chain has TRBV2 and TRBJ2-3, with TRBD2 identical over 8 bases. This CDR3 contains 14 residues. The germline CDR1 and CDR2 sequences are SNHLY and FYNNEI. J lost 4 bases, V lost 3 bases, and 3 bases had no gene match.

This rearrangement joins TRBV2 to TRBJ1-2, with D possibly TRBD1 on 5 matching bases. V lost 1 base and J lost 3, with 15 bases in between. The CDR3 loop spans 16 amino acids. Germline loops: CDR1 SNHLY, CDR2 FYNNEI. The CDR3 sequence is CASSEGFGGLDYGYTF. CDR3 DNA: TGTGCCAGCAGTGAAGGGTTCGGGGGATTGGACTATGGCTACACCTTC.

The V call is TRBV9, the J call TRBJ2-7, with D perhaps TRBD1 (6 bases). Looked up from germline, CDR1 is SGDLS and CDR2 is YYNGEE. V lost 0 bases and J 3 bases, leaving 13 bases between the germline ends. The CDR3 is 15 residues long. CDR3 in DNA: TGTGCCAGCAGCGTAGCGGGCCAGGGGATCTACGAGCAGTACTTC. It encodes CASSVAGQGIYEQYF.

This chain joins TRBV5-1 and TRBJ1-1; 8 nucleotides match TRBD1. J lost 1 base, V lost 3 bases, and 14 bases had no gene match. The germline gives CDR1 SGHRS, CDR2 YFSETQ. The CDR3 is 18 residues long. The CDR3 DNA is TGCGCCAGCAGCTCTCTTGGACAGGGATGGGAAGAGAACACTGAAGCTTTCTTT. It codes for CASSSLGQGWEENTEAFF.

In its sample, this clonotype was seen many times. The chain carries TRBV7-9 and TRBJ2-3; 9 nucleotides agree with TRBD2. V lost 6 bases to trimming and J lost 2 bases; unmatched junction nucleotides: 6. CDR1 is SEHNR and CDR2 is FQNEAQ in the germline V gene (reference sequence). This CDR3 has 15 residues. In DNA form, the CDR3 reads TGTGCCAGCAGGCAGACTAGCGGCACCACAGATACGCAGTATTTT. Protein sequence: CASRQTSGTTDTQYF.

The rearrangement joins TRBV5-6 to TRBJ2-5, with D possibly matching TRBD2 (6 bases). Trimming took 4 bases from V and 2 from J, leaving 18 bases between them. This CDR3 is 16 amino acids long. Per the germline V gene, CDR1 is SGHDT and CDR2 is YYEEEE. In DNA form, the CDR3 reads TGTGCCAGCAGCCTCACCGGGACTTACCCTCAAGAGACCCAGTACTTC. It translates to CASSLTGTYPQETQYF.

The chain couples TRBV12-3 or TRBV12-4 to TRBJ2-2, with D perhaps TRBD1 (6 bases). Trimming left V 2 bases short and J 4 bases short, with 20 bases between. CDR3 length equals 18 residues. The DNA of the CDR3 is TGTGCCAGCAGTTTACCAGGGAATCTCAGGGGTCCCACCGGGGAGCTGTTTTTT. Translation: CASSLPGNLRGPTGELFF.

This clonotype was observed once. The CDR3 loop reads CASSLAGAGTEAFF. In DNA form, the CDR3 reads TGTGCCAGCAGCTTAGCCGGGGCGGGGACTGAAGCTTTCTTT. The V call is TRBV13, the J call TRBJ1-1, with D tentatively TRBD1 (5 bases). The CDR3 runs to 14 residues. V lost 1 base, J lost 5 bases, and 11 bases lay in between. Per the germline V gene, CDR1 is PRHDT and CDR2 is FYEKMQ (reference sequence).

The V and J genes are TRBV9 and TRBJ2-1; 8 positions agree with TRBD2. Trimming removed 3 bases from V and 3 bases from J; junction bases left unmatched: 2. The germline gives CDR1 SGDLS, CDR2 YYNGEE. The CDR3 runs 14 residues. The CDR3 is CASSGGGFYNEQFF. CDR3 bases: TGTGCCAGCAGCGGCGGGGGGTTCTACAATGAGCAGTTCTTC.

The sample holds a few counts of this clonotype. This rearrangement joins TRBV12-3 or TRBV12-4 to TRBJ2-1, with 11 bases aligning to TRBD2. V gave up 5 bases and J gave up 3 bases; unmatched junction bases: 6. The CDR3 totals 16 residues. CDR3 bases: TGTGCCAGCAGTCTTAGCGGGGGGGCTGGCTACAATGAGCAGTTCTTC. It is translated as CASSLSGGAGYNEQFF.

The sample holds a few counts of this clonotype. V usage is TRBV12-3 or TRBV12-4 and J usage is TRBJ1-4; a weak D match, TRBD1 (5 bases). This CDR3 has 16 amino acids. With 0 bases removed from V and 3 bases from J, the gap between germline ends came to 11 bases. The CDR3 is CASSLALGVSNEKLFF. DNA of the CDR3: TGTGCCAGCAGTTTAGCGTTGGGGGTCTCTAATGAAAAACTGTTTTTT.

This chain uses TRBV7-2 with TRBJ2-1, with 7 bases matching TRBD2. Germline CDR1 SGHTA, CDR2 FQGNSA. With V trimmed by 3 bases and J by 8 bases, 13 bases remained unmatched. The CDR3 totals 16 residues. CDR3 loop: CASSFRSGGTGDEQFF. DNA for the CDR3: TGTGCCAGCAGCTTCCGGTCGGGGGGTACTGGCGATGAGCAGTTCTTC.

The chain is built from TRBV5-1 and TRBJ1-1; D is unclear. The CDR3 spans 10 residues. Germline lookup yields CDR1 SGHRS and CDR2 YFSETQ. The V and J ends lost 7 bases and 11 bases respectively, with 12 bases between them. The CDR3 nucleotides read TGCGCCAGCCCGCATTACGGGGCTTTCTTT. It yields the protein CASPHYGAFF.